The clone carrying this T cell receptor beta chain was counted ten times or more. Its antigen is unknown. Sample collection consisted of about 6 milliliters of peripheral blood drawn at each of two time points. This entry belongs to a study of prognosis after radiotherapy for stage I lung cancer. The study's findings and limits: The study left the tumor specificity of the expanded TCR clones undetermined. The median unique TCR clone count dropped from around 10,000 to 6,900 after stereotactic body radiation therapy.

Germline V gene data show CDR1 as KGHSH and CDR2 as LQKENI. The CDR3 contains 12 residues. Deletions cut 3 bases from V and 7 bases from J, with 9 bases between. Genomic DNA was subjected to two-round multiplex PCR for amplification of TCR beta CDR3. First-round PCR employed TRBV- and TRBJ-specific primers for each gene. TCRdb used MiXCR to reprocess the multiplex PCR reads, holding one entry per CDR3 protein. The table lists fewer than 35,000 distinct CDR3 sequences, 48% of them singletons. The sequence derives from a donor aged 50 or older with non-small cell lung cancer. This sequence joins TRBV18 and TRBJ1-1, with a weak D call TRBD1 (5 bases). The source material was PBMCs, sampled before or after stereotactic body radiation therapy (not recorded which). The chain's CDR3 is CASSPGTREAFF. CDR3 in DNA: TGTGCCAGCTCACCCGGGACGCGTGAAGCTTTCTTT.